A single sample is the source of the 11 T cell receptor beta chains below, sequenced in a study of T cell responses to AZD1222 COVID-19 vaccine. Repertoires were generated with immunoSEQ multiplex PCR, while TCRdb's copy carries only in-frame clones and drops some. The repertoire holds 200,000 or so clones, with about nine tenths as singletons. Sequenced material: peripheral blood, taken on day 0 of MenACWY control vaccination. The receptors derive from an adult in good health.

The chain couples TRBV7-9 to TRBJ1-1; 7 bases fit TRBD1. CDR3 length equals 13 residues. Germline trimming cut 4 bases from V and 10 bases from J; bases unmatched to any gene: 9. Germline-derived CDR1 and CDR2 are SEHNR and FQNEAQ (reference sequence). The CDR3 DNA reads as TGTGCCAGCAGCTCAGACAGGGCTTTGTCAGCTTTCTTT. It is translated as CASSSDRALSAFF.

V is TRBV6-2 or TRBV6-3 and J is TRBJ2-1; TRBD2 aligns across 11 bases. The CDR3 spans 17 residues. Unmatched junction bases numbered 9, after V lost 0 bases and J lost 8 bases. CDR1 is MNHEY and CDR2 is SVGEGT in the germline V gene. This CDR3 reads CASSYSTSGATGDEQFF. The CDR3 DNA reads as TGTGCCAGCAGTTACTCGACTAGCGGGGCCACGGGGGATGAGCAGTTCTTC.

V is TRBV19 and J is TRBJ2-1; TRBD1 agrees at 9 bases. V dropped 7 bases and J dropped 4; count of bases not matched to a gene: 8. Looked up from germline, CDR1 is LNHDA and CDR2 is SQIVND (reference sequence). The CDR3 has 15 amino acids. The CDR3 coding sequence is TGTGCCAGTAACCTCGACAGGGGGTCTTACAATGAGCAGTTCTTC. It translates to CASNLDRGSYNEQFF.

A single count supports this clone. The V and J genes are TRBV4-2 and TRBJ2-1, with TRBD2 identical over 9 bases. The CDR3 runs to 14 residues. With V trimmed by 3 bases and J by 8 bases, 5 bases remained unmatched. Germline lookup yields CDR1 LGHNA and CDR2 YNFKEQ. CDR3 DNA: TGTGCCAGCAGCCAGTCAGCGGGGGGATATGAGCAGTTCTTC. Its protein is CASSQSAGGYEQFF.

The V call is TRBV15, the J call TRBJ2-7; D not certain. The ends were cut back, 3 bases at V and 4 bases at J, with 10 bases in the middle. Germline V gives CDR1 LNHNV, CDR2 YYDKDF (reference sequence). The CDR3 is 13 amino acids. Here the CDR3 reads CATSSSSVYEQYF. The CDR3 coding sequence is TGTGCCACCAGCAGTAGTTCCGTTTACGAGCAGTACTTC.

The chain carries TRBV29-1 and TRBJ1-2, with TRBD1 as a possible D gene (5 bases). This CDR3 has 15 residues. V lost 4 bases and J 2 bases, leaving 17 bases between the germline ends. Germline V CDR1 and CDR2: SQVTM, ANQGSEA. In DNA form, the CDR3 reads TGCAGCGTTGTGGTTTGGGGCCAGGGCAACTATGGCTACACCTTC. Its protein product is CSVVVWGQGNYGYTF. The full variable domain, with the rest looked up from reference TRBV29-1 and TRBJ1-2, is SAVISQKPSRDICQRGTSLTIQCQVDSQVTMMFWYRQQPGQSLTLIATANQGSEATYESGFVIDKFPISRPNLTFSTLTVSNMSPEDSSIYLCSVVVWGQGNYGYTFGSGTRLTVV.

The V call is TRBV27, the J call TRBJ2-2; 7 bases fit TRBD1. The V gene's germline CDR1 is MNHEY and CDR2 SMNVEV (reference sequence). The CDR3 has 13 amino acids. V was pared by 5 bases and J by 5 bases, with 2 bases of the junction left unmatched. The CDR3 DNA reads as TGTGCCAGCAGTCAGACAGGGACCGGGGAGCTGTTTTTT. Translation: CASSQTGTGELFF.

V usage is TRBV11-1 and J usage is TRBJ2-3; D not certain. From germline, CDR1 is SGHAT and CDR2 FQDESV (reference sequence). The length of the CDR3 is 14 residues. V was cut by 5 bases and J by 0 bases, with 9 bases left in between. This CDR3 reads CASSRQHSTDTQYF. The CDR3 region has the DNA TGTGCCAGCAGCCGTCAACATAGCACAGATACGCAGTATTTT. The entire variable domain, with the rest obtained from reference TRBV11-1 and TRBJ2-3, is as follows: EAEVAQSPRYKITEKSQAVAFWCDPISGHATLYWYRQILGQGPELLVQFQDESVVDDSQLPKDRFSAERLKGVDSTLKIQPAELGDSAMYLCASSRQHSTDTQYFGPGTRLTVL.

The genes are TRBV6-4 and TRBJ2-3; D not certain. The CDR3 consists of 16 residues. V gave up 3 bases and J gave up 0 bases, with 13 bases separating them. Germline lookup yields CDR1 MRHNA and CDR2 SNTAGT. CDR3 nucleotides: TGTGCCAGCAGTGAGTCTAACTCTTTTAGCACAGATACGCAGTATTTT. Amino acids: CASSESNSFSTDTQYF.

This clone has a single count. V is TRBV12-3 or TRBV12-4 and J is TRBJ1-5; D is unresolved. CDR3 length: 12 residues. Trimming took 2 bases from V and 7 from J, leaving 6 bases between them. CDR3 nucleotide sequence: TGTGCCAGCAGTTTATACGACCAGCCCCAGCATTTT. Translating it yields CASSLYDQPQHF.

The V and J genes are TRBV6-4 and TRBJ2-1, with TRBD2 identical over 11 bases. V was clipped by 4 bases and J by 8 bases; unmatched bases: 7. This CDR3 spans 15 amino acids. Germline loops: CDR1 MRHNA, CDR2 SNTAGT. CDR3 in amino acids: CASSGLAGIGHEQFF. The CDR3 nucleotides are TGTGCCAGCAGTGGACTAGCGGGGATTGGCCATGAGCAGTTCTTC.